Below are 2 T cell receptor beta chains sequenced from a single sample in a study of cytomegalovirus exposure and HLA in healthy donors. Vbeta (60) and Jbeta (13) primers were used in the PCR. Assay used: immunoSEQ multiplex PCR; TCRdb lists only in-frame clones, some missing. The table lists some 190,000 clones, about 80% of them singletons. Material: PBMCs. The receptor source for this set is a young man in good health and CMV-seronegative.

The chain couples TRBV5-1 to TRBJ2-2; the match to TRBD1 covers 8 bases. There are 16 residues in the CDR3. Losses at the gene ends were 2 bases for V and 0 bases for J; bases not matched to a gene: 3. CDR1 and CDR2 (germline): SGHRS, YFSETQ. The CDR3 region is CASSLTGGSNTGELFF. Written as DNA, the CDR3 is TGCGCCAGCAGCTTAACAGGGGGTTCGAACACCGGGGAGCTGTTTTTT.

The rearrangement joins TRBV19 to TRBJ1-5, with 11 bases identical to TRBD1. Germline loops: CDR1 LNHDA, CDR2 SQIVND (reference sequence). The CDR3 length is 16 residues. V was clipped by 5 bases and J by 6 bases; unmatched bases: 9. CDR3 sequence reads: CASSFGQGAIRQPQHF. CDR3 DNA sequence: TGTGCCAGTAGTTTCGGACAGGGGGCGATTCGTCAGCCCCAGCATTTT.